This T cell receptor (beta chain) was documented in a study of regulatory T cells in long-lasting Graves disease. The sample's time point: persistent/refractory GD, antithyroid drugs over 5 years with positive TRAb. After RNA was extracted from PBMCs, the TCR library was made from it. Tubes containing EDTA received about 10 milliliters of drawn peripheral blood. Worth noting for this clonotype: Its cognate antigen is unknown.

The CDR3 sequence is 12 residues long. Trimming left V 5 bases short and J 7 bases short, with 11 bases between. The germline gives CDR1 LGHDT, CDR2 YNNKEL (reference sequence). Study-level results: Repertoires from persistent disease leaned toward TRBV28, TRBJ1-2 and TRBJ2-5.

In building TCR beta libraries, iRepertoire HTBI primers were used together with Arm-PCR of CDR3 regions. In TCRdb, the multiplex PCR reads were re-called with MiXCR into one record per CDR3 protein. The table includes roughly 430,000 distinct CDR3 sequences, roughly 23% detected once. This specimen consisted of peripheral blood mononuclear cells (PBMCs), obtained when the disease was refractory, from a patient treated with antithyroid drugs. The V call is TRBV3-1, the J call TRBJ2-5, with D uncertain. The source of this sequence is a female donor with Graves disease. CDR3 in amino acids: CASSEFDGTQYF. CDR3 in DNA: TGTGCCAGCAGCGAATTCGATGGGACCCAGTACTTC.